These 19 T cell receptor beta chains came from one sample sequenced in a study of Graves' ophthalmopathy and Graves' hyperthyroidism. TCR beta CDR3 amplification used RNA transcripts. In the first round, RT-PCR was carried out with HTBI primers, and a multiplex PCR formed the second round. A single record per CDR3 protein comes from TCRdb applying MiXCR to the multiplex PCR reads. This sample has hundreds of thousands of distinct CDR3 sequences, with 20% to 25% found just once. The sequencing input was peripheral blood. Source of these receptors: a woman aged 18-30 years with stable Graves' hyperthyroidism. Some clones in this sample may be carry-over from other donors' samples.

Only one count was recorded for this clonotype. The rearrangement joins TRBV6-2 or TRBV6-3 to TRBJ2-7, with 8 positions matching TRBD1. With 7 bases clipped from V and 2 bases from J, the junction kept 10 bases outside the gene matches. From germline, CDR1 is MNHEY and CDR2 SVGEGT. The CDR3 spans 15 residues. This chain's CDR3 is CASIDIGTGAYEQYF. The CDR3 DNA follows: TGTGCCAGCATTGACATCGGGACAGGAGCCTACGAGCAGTACTTC.

This rearrangement joins TRBV27 to TRBJ1-1; TRBD1 matches at 7 bases. The CDR3 is 17 residues long. Germline loops: CDR1 MNHEY, CDR2 SMNVEV (reference sequence). Unmatched junction bases numbered 14, after V lost 0 bases and J lost 7 bases. The CDR3 region has the DNA TGTGCCAGCAGTTTATCGGGGCCCAACAGGGGAGGTAGTGAAGCTTTCTTT. Translation: CASSLSGPNRGGSEAFF.

This clonotype was seen at least ten times. The chain recombines TRBV20-1 with TRBJ2-5, with D tentatively TRBD1 or TRBD2 (5 bases each). Germline CDR1 and CDR2: DFQATT and SNEGSKA (reference sequence). This CDR3 has 13 amino acids. Trimming took 5 bases from V and 3 from J, leaving 13 bases between them. CDR3 protein: CSALGVWEETQYF. The CDR3 DNA is TGCAGTGCTTTGGGGGTTTGGGAAGAGACCCAGTACTTC.

This clonotype was counted many times. The chain carries TRBV4-2 and TRBJ2-2; 7 positions match TRBD1. This CDR3 is built from 15 residues. Per germline, CDR1 LGHNA and CDR2 YNFKEQ. V shed 4 bases, J shed 1 base, and the junction held 3 bases outside the gene matches. DNA for the CDR3: TGTGCCAGCAGCCCTGGGACAGTGAACACCGGGGAGCTGTTTTTT. Translation: CASSPGTVNTGELFF.

This clonotype was seen only a few times. The genes are TRBV4-1 and TRBJ2-7; TRBD1 might be the D (6 bases). The CDR3 sequence is 15 residues long. Germline V gene lookup returns CDR1 MGHRA and CDR2 YSYEKL. V dropped 0 bases and J dropped 3 bases, with 12 bases sitting between them. Written as DNA, the CDR3 is TGCGCCAGCAGCCAAGAAATCGACAGGAGCTACGAGCAGTACTTC. It specifies CASSQEIDRSYEQYF.

CDR3: CASSFSRMRGPNTEAFF. DNA of the CDR3: TGTGCCAGCAGTTTCTCCCGGATGCGGGGCCCCAACACTGAAGCTTTCTTT. This chain links TRBV12-3 or TRBV12-4 with TRBJ1-1; TRBD1 might be the D (5 bases). With 3 bases removed from V and 2 bases from J, the gap between germline ends came to 19 bases. The CDR3 contains 17 residues.

There are many counts of this clonotype. The chain has TRBV19 and TRBJ1-2, with D perhaps TRBD1 (5 bases). Germline assignment: CDR1 LNHDA and CDR2 SQIVND (reference sequence). There are 15 residues in the CDR3. Trimming took 1 base from V and 0 from J, leaving 9 bases between them. Here the CDR3 reads CASSIGTRTNYGYTF. Here the CDR3 DNA reads TGTGCCAGTAGTATAGGGACAAGGACTAACTATGGCTACACCTTC.

Many counts were recorded for this clonotype. V usage is TRBV9 and J usage is TRBJ1-2; weak D call: TRBD1 (5 bases). Per germline, CDR1 SGDLS and CDR2 YYNGEE. There are 20 residues in the CDR3. The V gene lost 0 bases and the J gene lost 0 bases, with 24 bases spanning the gap. In DNA, the CDR3 is TGTGCCAGCAGCGTAGCTATCATCGGGGCAGAGGACACCCCTAACTATGGCTACACCTTC. This translates into CASSVAIIGAEDTPNYGYTF.

This clonotype came up a few times. The germline gene is not matched at one end of the junction; a read error may be the cause. The CDR3 spells CASRLLGQETKYF. The CDR3 DNA reads TGTGCCAGCAGACTACTAGGGCAAGAGACCAAGTACTTC. The chain joins TRBV6-5 to TRBJ2-5, with D tentatively TRBD2 (5 bases). CDR1 MNHEY and CDR2 SVGAGI come from the germline V gene. CDR3 length: 13 residues.

This clonotype has ten or more counts. The chain couples TRBV15 to TRBJ1-3; D gene uncertain. Between the trimmed V and J ends, which lost 0 bases and 0 bases, there was a span of 6 bases. Looked up from germline, CDR1 is LNHNV and CDR2 is YYDKDF (reference sequence). This CDR3 region has 15 residues. The CDR3 DNA is TGTGCCACCAGCAGAGAGTCAAACTCTGGAAACACCATATATTTT. It is translated as CATSRESNSGNTIYF.

This clonotype was recorded at least ten times. The J gene is TRBJ2-4, the V gene TRBV4-1, with a weak D call TRBD2 (5 bases). Germline lookup yields CDR1 MGHRA and CDR2 YSYEKL. Trimming pared 3 bases from V and 2 bases from J, leaving 11 bases between. The CDR3 loop spans 15 amino acids. The CDR3 region has the DNA TGCGCCAGCAGCCACATACTAGTTCCCAAAAACATTCAGTACTTC. Encoded protein: CASSHILVPKNIQYF.

This clonotype was picked up many times. The genes are TRBV12-3 or TRBV12-4 and TRBJ2-5, with unresolved D. V gave up 6 bases and J gave up 5 bases, with 13 bases separating them. The CDR3 loop spans 13 amino acids. The CDR3 bases are TGTGCCAGCAGCCCCCTTCCCGTGGAGACCCAGTACTTC. Translation: CASSPLPVETQYF.

This clonotype came up many times. The genes are TRBV7-2 and TRBJ1-2, with TRBD1 as a possible D gene (5 bases). V was clipped by 2 bases and J by 3 bases, with 7 bases between them. Germline V gene lookup returns CDR1 SGHTA and CDR2 FQGNSA. This CDR3 has 13 amino acids. The CDR3 spells CASSLPGYYGYTF. The CDR3, as DNA: TGTGCCAGCAGCTTACCAGGGTACTATGGCTACACCTTC.

This clonotype was found many times. This chain uses TRBV11-2 with TRBJ2-7; 8 nucleotides agree with TRBD1. The CDR3 is 16 amino acids. Germline lookup yields CDR1 SGHAT and CDR2 FQNNGV. J gave up 6 bases and V 6 bases, and 16 bases lay outside the gene matches. The CDR3 reads CASRPPLGQGEGEQYF. The CDR3 DNA reads as TGTGCCAGCAGACCGCCCCTCGGACAGGGTGAAGGCGAGCAGTACTTC.

This clonotype was detected many times. The chain uses TRBV19 and TRBJ2-2; a weak D match, TRBD1 (6 bases). Germline CDR1 is LNHDA and CDR2 is SQIVND (reference sequence). The length of the CDR3 is 14 residues. Trimming removed 6 bases from V and 5 bases from J, with 13 bases in between. The CDR3 nucleotides read TGTGCCAGTAGCCGTACAGGGCGTACCGGGGAGCTGTTTTTT. It specifies CASSRTGRTGELFF.

This chain joins TRBV6-2 or TRBV6-3 and TRBJ2-6, with 7 positions matching TRBD1. In germline, CDR1 is MNHEY, CDR2 SVGEGT. The CDR3 covers 19 residues. V was clipped by 10 bases and J by 0 bases; unmatched bases: 18. Written as DNA, the CDR3 is TGTGCCACTACGTCCCCGGATTACAGGGGAATCTCTGGGGCCAACGTCCTGACTTTC. It yields the protein CATTSPDYRGISGANVLTF.

CDR3 nucleotides: TGTGCCAGCACCCCATTTTGGCGCCAGCTCCCCGGGGAGCTGTTTTTT. Protein product: CASTPFWRQLPGELFF. The rearrangement joins TRBV6-2 or TRBV6-3 to TRBJ2-2; D unresolved. The CDR3 spans 16 residues. CDR1 is MNHEY, CDR2 SVGEGT, per germline. The V gene lost 7 bases and the J gene lost 6 bases, with 21 bases spanning the gap.

The V and J genes are TRBV28 and TRBJ1-5, with 9 nucleotides matching TRBD1. Germline-derived CDR1 and CDR2 are MDHEN and SYDVKM. V shed 6 bases, J shed 7 bases, and the junction held 10 bases outside the gene matches. CDR3 length equals 15 residues. The CDR3 sequence is CASSSPGQGKQPQHF. DNA for the CDR3: TGTGCCAGCAGCAGCCCGGGACAGGGAAAGCAGCCCCAGCATTTT. Using reference TRBV28 and TRBJ1-5 for the parts outside the CDR3, the full variable domain is DVKVTQSSRYLVKRTGEKVFLECVQDMDHENMFWYRQDPGLGLRLIYFSYDVKMKEKGDIPEGYSVSREKKERFSLILESASTNQTSMYLCASSSPGQGKQPQHFGDGTRLSIL.

For this clonotype: Here the CDR3 omits its conserved ending phenylalanine or tryptophan, so a read error is the likely source. The chain couples TRBV2 to TRBJ2-5, with 8 bases that match TRBD1. J lost 5 bases, V lost 4 bases, and 6 bases had no gene match. The germline V gene encodes CDR1 SNHLY and CDR2 FYNNEI. This CDR3 is built from 14 residues. CDR3 in amino acids: CASSGGTGRETQYL. The CDR3 DNA is TGTGCCAGCAGTGGGGGGACAGGACGTGAGACCCAGTACCTC.